This entry features one TCR beta chain sequence. This record comes from a study of blood T cell repertoires in COVID-19. The CDR3 has 13 amino acids. The germline V gene has CDR1 SQVTM and CDR2 ANQGSEA. Trimming shortened V by 7 bases and J by 3 bases, and 16 bases separated the two germline ends. Some clones are missing from TCRdb's copy, which holds only in-frame ones; the method was immunoSEQ multiplex PCR. The sample lists hundreds of thousands of clones, about 90% occurring once. The receptor's source is a man aged 45 to 65 who had been exposed to COVID-19. The chain uses TRBV29-1 and TRBJ2-7; D perhaps matches TRBD1 (6 bases). Sequenced input: PBMCs or T cells enriched from blood (not recorded which). The CDR3 spells CSARTEGSYEQYF. CDR3 coding DNA: TGCAGCGCACGGACAGAAGGAAGCTACGAGCAGTACTTC.